This is a list of T cell receptor beta chains from one sample in a study of blood T cell repertoires in COVID-19. Libraries were prepared by immunoSEQ multiplex PCR; TCRdb keeps only in-frame clonotypes and omits some of them. Here the sample spans around 420,000 clones, approximately 91% being singletons. Sequenced: PBMCs or T cells enriched from blood (not recorded which). Source of these receptors: a woman between 35 and 50 years old with acute COVID-19. Each CDR3 is given with its conserved first and last residue. Fields, in order: clone size, J gene, D gene, V gene, CDR3 DNA, CDR3 protein. A D gene is named only where the DNA matches it firmly. Rows give clone size only sometimes, using once, few, many, or a class for an expanded clone.

once | TRBJ2-7 | TRBD2 | TRBV6-6 | TGTGCCAGCAGTCCCCAGACGGGGGGGGCCCCCTACGAGCAGTACTTC | CASSPQTGGAPYEQYF
. | TRBJ2-4 | TRBD1 | TRBV5-4 | TGTGCCAGCAGCTTGGGACCAGGGGGCAAAAACATTCAGTACTTC | CASSLGPGGKNIQYF
. | TRBJ1-2 | . | TRBV18 | TGTGCCAGCAGAAACAGCTATGGCTACACCTTC | CASRNSYGYTF
few | TRBJ1-2 | TRBD1 | TRBV4-1 | TGCGCCAGCAGCCAACCCGGAAGGACAGGGTTGTATGGCTACACCTTC | CASSQPGRTGLYGYTF
. | TRBJ2-1 | . | TRBV5-6 | TGTGCCAGCAGCTTGGTAGGTGGGAGTTACAATGAGCAGTTCTTC | CASSLVGGSYNEQFF
. | TRBJ1-5 | . | TRBV2 | TGTGCCAGCAGTGCCCAGGGCAACAATCAGCCCCAGCATTTT | CASSAQGNNQPQHF
. | TRBJ1-1 | . | TRBV18 | TGTGCCAGCTCACCCCCGGACACGAACACTGAAGCTTTCTTT | CASSPPDTNTEAFF
. | TRBJ1-2 | . | TRBV19 | TGTGCCAGTAGTATGGGGCAGGTCTCCTATGGCTACACCTTC | CASSMGQVSYGYTF
. | TRBJ2-1 | TRBD2 | TRBV7-2 | TGTGCCAGCAGCTTAGCGGCTAGCGGGGCCTACAATGAGCAGTTCTTC | CASSLAASGAYNEQFF
. | TRBJ2-7 | . | TRBV7-9 | TGTGCCAGCAGCTTAGGCGTAGGCAGGGCGGACGACGAGCAGTACTTC | CASSLGVGRADDEQYF
. | TRBJ2-5 | . | TRBV7-8 | TGTGCCAGCAGCTCCCCAGGGAGGGAGACCCAGTACTTC | CASSSPGRETQYF
. | TRBJ1-1 | . | TRBV13 | TGTGCCAGCAGCTTAGGGACGGGGTCTGAAGCTTTCTTT | CASSLGTGSEAFF
. | TRBJ2-7 | TRBD1 | TRBV9 | TGTGCCAGCAGCGCCTCCGGGACAGTCTACGAGCAGTACTTC | CASSASGTVYEQYF
. | TRBJ1-1 | . | TRBV12-3/TRBV12-4 | TGTGCCAGCAGCCCTAATACTGAAGCTTTCTTT | CASSPNTEAFF
. | TRBJ1-1 | TRBD1 | TRBV11-2 | TGTGCCAGCAGCACGGACAGGGACACTGAAGCTTTCTTT | CASSTDRDTEAFF
. | TRBJ2-3 | . | TRBV5-1 | TGCGCCAGCAGCGATGACAGTAGTAGCACAGATACGCAGTATTTT | CASSDDSSSTDTQYF
. | TRBJ2-1 | . | TRBV5-1 | TGCGCCAGCAGCTTGCCCACGGGCGGGCTGGATGAGCAGTTCTTC | CASSLPTGGLDEQFF
. | TRBJ2-1 | TRBD1 | TRBV18 | TGTGCCAGCTCACCCGGACAGGCTAATGAGCAGTTCTTC | CASSPGQANEQFF
few | TRBJ1-1 | . | TRBV9 | TGTGCCAGCAGCCCTGTCCTAGGGAACACTGAAGCTTTCTTT | CASSPVLGNTEAFF
. | TRBJ1-3 | . | TRBV4-1 | TGCGCCAGCAGCCAAGTTGTCAGTAACTCTGGAAACACCATATATTTT | CASSQVVSNSGNTIYF
. | TRBJ1-2 | . | TRBV4-2 | TGTGCCAGCAGCTTCGGGGACATCCCTGGCTACACCTTC | CASSFGDIPGYTF
. | TRBJ1-4 | TRBD1 | TRBV24-1 | TGTGCCACCAGTGATTTGCCTTGGGGGGACAGGGATGAAAAACTGTTTTTT | CATSDLPWGDRDEKLFF
many | TRBJ2-7 | TRBD1 | TRBV6-5 | TGTGCCAGCAGGACAGGGGTAACCTACGAGCAGTACTTC | CASRTGVTYEQYF
. | TRBJ1-3 | TRBD1 | TRBV7-9 | TGTGCCAGCGGAAGGACAGGGGGGACTGGAAACACCATATATTTT | CASGRTGGTGNTIYF
. | TRBJ2-3 | . | TRBV7-2 | TGTGCTATGGCGGGGAGCACAGATACGCAGTATTTT | CAMAGSTDTQYF
. | TRBJ1-3 | TRBD1 | TRBV19 | TGTGCCAGTAAGGACAGGGGCTCCACCGGCTCTGGAAACACCATATATTTT | CASKDRGSTGSGNTIYF
once | TRBJ1-5 | . | TRBV19 | TGTGCCAGTAGTATTCCCGGGTCCTCCAATCAGCCCCAGCATTTT | CASSIPGSSNQPQHF
. | TRBJ2-3 | TRBD2 | TRBV6-2/TRBV6-3 | TGTGCCAGCAGCATCACTAGCGGGGGGACAGATACGCAGTATTTT | CASSITSGGTDTQYF
. | TRBJ2-1 | . | TRBV7-9 | TGTGCCAGCAGCTTAGCGGTTGCGATAGTTAGTGGTAATGAGCAGTTCTTC | CASSLAVAIVSGNEQFF
. | TRBJ1-2 | . | TRBV12-3/TRBV12-4 | TGTGCCAGCAGTTTGGACACTTACTATGGCTACACCTTC | CASSLDTYYGYTF
. | TRBJ2-7 | . | TRBV13 | TGTGCCAGCAGCCCAGGGACTGACTTGGGCGAGCAGTACTTC | CASSPGTDLGEQYF
. | TRBJ2-1 | . | TRBV5-3 | TGTGCCAGAAGCGCTGCGCCGGGGGATGAGCAGTTCTTC | CARSAAPGDEQFF
. | TRBJ1-4 | . | TRBV25-1 | TGTGCCGGCTCAGGGGCTGGGGAAAAACTGTTTTTT | CAGSGAGEKLFF
. | TRBJ2-1 | . | TRBV5-1 | TGCGCCAGCAGCTTGGTTCTAGTCGGCAATGAGCAGTTCTTC | CASSLVLVGNEQFF
. | TRBJ2-1 | TRBD1 | TRBV6-5 | TGTGCCAGCAGGGTTACAGGGGGCAAGGGCAATGAGCAGTTCTTC | CASRVTGGKGNEQFF
. | TRBJ2-5 | TRBD1 | TRBV2 | TGTGCCAGCAGTGAAGTAGGACAGGGGGTAGAGACCCAGTACTTC | CASSEVGQGVETQYF
. | TRBJ2-6 | TRBD1 | TRBV4-1 | TGCGCCAGCAGCCACAGACAGGGGGCGCGACGTGGGGCCAACGTCCTGACTTTC | CASSHRQGARRGANVLTF
once | TRBJ2-7 | TRBD2 | TRBV4-1 | TGCGCCAGCAGCCAGGTATTAGCGGGGGGCGAGACCTACGAGCAGTACTTC | CASSQVLAGGETYEQYF
. | TRBJ1-4 | . | TRBV2 | TGTGCCAGCAGTGCAGGGGATGATGAAAAACTGTTTTTT | CASSAGDDEKLFF
. | TRBJ1-1 | TRBD1 | TRBV11-3 | TGTGCCAGCAGCCGGGACAGTAACACTGAAGCTTTCTTT | CASSRDSNTEAFF
. | TRBJ1-1 | . | TRBV7-9 | TGTGCCAGCAGCTCAGCAAGCGTGGGACAAAAAGCTTTCTTT | CASSSASVGQKAFF
. | TRBJ1-5 | . | TRBV4-1 | TGCGCCAGCAGCCAAGCCGGGACTACCGAGCCCCAGCATTTT | CASSQAGTTEPQHF
. | TRBJ2-7 | . | TRBV11-2 | TGTGCCAGCAGCTTACTTCCGGGGGCCTACGAGCAGTACTTC | CASSLLPGAYEQYF
. | TRBJ2-3 | . | TRBV4-2 | TGTGCCAGCAGCCGGGGGGGGCCCCTTGCGGATACGCAGTATTTT | CASSRGGPLADTQYF
. | TRBJ1-1 | . | TRBV5-1 | TGCGCCAGCAGCTTGGGGCAGGGGCAGAACACTGAAGCTTTCTTT | CASSLGQGQNTEAFF
. | TRBJ1-1 | . | TRBV21-1 | TGTGCCAGCAGAACAGGTGAAGCTTTCTTT | CASRTGEAFF
. | TRBJ2-1 | TRBD2 | TRBV3-1/TRBV3-2 | TGTGCCAGCAGCCTCAGCAGGACTAGAAAATACAATGAGCAGTTCTTC | CASSLSRTRKYNEQFF
. | TRBJ2-5 | TRBD2 | TRBV5-4 | TGTGCCAGCAGCTTGGAGGGACTAGCGAAACAAGAGACCCAGTACTTC | CASSLEGLAKQETQYF
. | TRBJ1-5 | . | TRBV6-2/TRBV6-3 | TGTGCCAGCAGTATATTCGGGGGCAATCAGCCCCAGCATTTT | CASSIFGGNQPQHF
. | TRBJ1-4 | . | TRBV10-3 | TGTGCCATCAGTGAGCGGGGGACTAATGAAAAACTGTTTTTT | CAISERGTNEKLFF